This TCR beta chain was captured in a study of PD-L1 blockade in urothelial cancer. Study context: Study patients had been treated with 0 to 3 previous chemotherapy regimens. It was at 3 weeks (second dose) and 6 weeks after treatment start that blood was analyzed. Counts from blood samples showed a median of about 140,000 T cells.

Sequencing used immunoSEQ multiplex PCR; TCRdb keeps in-frame clones, though not all of them. The repertoire consists of 80,000 to 95,000 clones, with around four fifths occurring once and the leading ten covering 8.4%. Described time point: peripheral blood 6 weeks after treatment start. Every patient provided from 1 to 8 samples, collected pretreatment and on-treatment. Trimming took 6 bases from V and 0 from J, leaving 14 bases between them. Germline V gives CDR1 MNHEY, CDR2 SVGAGI. The length of the CDR3 is 15 residues. This clone was seen at least ten times. This sequence originates from a man in his 70s with urothelial cancer. This chain connects TRBV6-5 to TRBJ1-1; perhaps TRBD1 as D (6 bases). Sequencing was performed on PBMCs, taken around atezolizumab (anti-PD-L1) treatment. The CDR3 bases are TGTGCCAGCAGAGTCGAAGGGGGACTGAACACTGAAGCTTTCTTT. This codes for CASRVEGGLNTEAFF.